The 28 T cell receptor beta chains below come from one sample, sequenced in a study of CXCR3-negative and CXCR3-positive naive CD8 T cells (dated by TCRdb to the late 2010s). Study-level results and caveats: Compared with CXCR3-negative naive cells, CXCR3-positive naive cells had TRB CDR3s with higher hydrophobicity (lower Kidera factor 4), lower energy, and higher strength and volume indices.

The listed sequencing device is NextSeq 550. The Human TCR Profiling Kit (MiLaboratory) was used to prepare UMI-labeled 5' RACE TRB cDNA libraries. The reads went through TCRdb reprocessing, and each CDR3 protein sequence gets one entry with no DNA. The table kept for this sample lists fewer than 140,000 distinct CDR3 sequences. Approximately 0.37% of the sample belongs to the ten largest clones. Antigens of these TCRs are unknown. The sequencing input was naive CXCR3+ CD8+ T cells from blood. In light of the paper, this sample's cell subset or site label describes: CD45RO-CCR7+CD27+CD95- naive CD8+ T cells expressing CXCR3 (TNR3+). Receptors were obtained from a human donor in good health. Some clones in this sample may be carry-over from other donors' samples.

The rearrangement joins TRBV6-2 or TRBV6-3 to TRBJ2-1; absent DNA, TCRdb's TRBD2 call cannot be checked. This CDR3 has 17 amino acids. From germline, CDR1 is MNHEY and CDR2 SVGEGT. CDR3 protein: CASSYSVESGGLHEQFF.

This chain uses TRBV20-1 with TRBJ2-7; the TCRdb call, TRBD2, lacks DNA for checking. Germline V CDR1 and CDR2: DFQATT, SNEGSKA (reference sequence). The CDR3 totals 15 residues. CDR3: CSARVIGTSGIEQYF.

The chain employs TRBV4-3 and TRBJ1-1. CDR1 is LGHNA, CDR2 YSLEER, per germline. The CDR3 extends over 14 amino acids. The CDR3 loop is CASSQDHGAGLSFF.

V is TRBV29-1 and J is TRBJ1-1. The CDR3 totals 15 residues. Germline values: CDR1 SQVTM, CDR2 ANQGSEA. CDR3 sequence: CSVEWSGRSNTEAFF.

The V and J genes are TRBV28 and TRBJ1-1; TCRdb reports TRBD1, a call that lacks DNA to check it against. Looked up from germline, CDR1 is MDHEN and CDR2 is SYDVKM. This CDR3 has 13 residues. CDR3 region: CASRLQGYTEAFF.

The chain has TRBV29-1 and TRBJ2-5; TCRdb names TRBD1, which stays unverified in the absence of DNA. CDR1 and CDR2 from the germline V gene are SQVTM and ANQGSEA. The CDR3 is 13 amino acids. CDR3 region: CSASGAYQETQYF.

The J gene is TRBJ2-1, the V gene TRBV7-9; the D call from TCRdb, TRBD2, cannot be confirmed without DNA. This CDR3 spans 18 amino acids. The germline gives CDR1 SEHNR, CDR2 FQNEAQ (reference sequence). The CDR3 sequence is CASSLETLAGGSYNEQFF.

CDR3 sequence reads: CSAWAGETGANVLTF. J is TRBJ2-6 and V is TRBV20-1; the TRBD1 assignment by TCRdb is unverifiable without DNA. This CDR3 spans 15 amino acids. The germline CDR1 and CDR2 sequences are DFQATT and SNEGSKA (reference sequence).

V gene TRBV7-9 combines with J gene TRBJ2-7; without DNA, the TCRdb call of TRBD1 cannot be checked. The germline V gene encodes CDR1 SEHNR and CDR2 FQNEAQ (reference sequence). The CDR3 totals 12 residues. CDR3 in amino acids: CAGGTGGYEQYF.

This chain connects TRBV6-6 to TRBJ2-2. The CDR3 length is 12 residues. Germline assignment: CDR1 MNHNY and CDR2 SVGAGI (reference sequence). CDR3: CASSFGTGELFF.

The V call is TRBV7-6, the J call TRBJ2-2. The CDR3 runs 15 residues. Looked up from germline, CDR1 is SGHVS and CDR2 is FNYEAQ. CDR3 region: CASSLGISRTGELFF.

CDR3 in amino acids: CAISESLAGGDNEQFF. The rearrangement uses TRBV10-3 and TRBJ2-1; TCRdb selects TRBD2, and the lack of DNA leaves this call unchecked. Germline CDR1 and CDR2: ENHRY and SYGVKD. CDR3 length: 16 amino acids.

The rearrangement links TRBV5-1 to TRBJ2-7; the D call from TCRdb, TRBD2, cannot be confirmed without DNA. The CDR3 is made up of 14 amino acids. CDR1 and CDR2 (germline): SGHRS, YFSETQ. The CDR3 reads CASKDWTGNYEQYF.

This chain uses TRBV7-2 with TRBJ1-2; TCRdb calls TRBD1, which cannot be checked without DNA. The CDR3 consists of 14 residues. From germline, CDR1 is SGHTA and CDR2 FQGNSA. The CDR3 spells CASSPLHRDYGYTF.

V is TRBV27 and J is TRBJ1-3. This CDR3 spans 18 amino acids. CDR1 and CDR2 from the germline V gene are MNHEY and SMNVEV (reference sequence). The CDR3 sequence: CASSLPADDLSSGNTIYF.

The chain's CDR3 is CASSPGPKSSYEQYF. This chain uses TRBV4-3 with TRBJ2-7; with no DNA, the TCRdb D assignment of TRBD1 cannot be verified. The germline gives CDR1 LGHNA, CDR2 YSLEER. The CDR3 has 15 amino acids.

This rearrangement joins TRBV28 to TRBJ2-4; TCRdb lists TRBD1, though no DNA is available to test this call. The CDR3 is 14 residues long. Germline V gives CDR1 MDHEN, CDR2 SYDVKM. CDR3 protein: CASSTTGLEYIQYF. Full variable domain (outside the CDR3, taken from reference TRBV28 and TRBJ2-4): DVKVTQSSRYLVKRTGEKVFLECVQDMDHENMFWYRQDPGLGLRLIYFSYDVKMKEKGDIPEGYSVSREKKERFSLILESASTNQTSMYLCASSTTGLEYIQYFGAGTRLSVL.

The CDR3: CSVEDPLSVGENTGELFF. This chain uses TRBV29-1 with TRBJ2-2; TCRdb calls TRBD1, which cannot be checked without DNA. The germline gives CDR1 SQVTM, CDR2 ANQGSEA. This CDR3 is 18 amino acids long.

The CDR3 protein is CASSLGAASYEQYF. V gene TRBV5-5 combines with J gene TRBJ2-7; TCRdb proposes TRBD1, but this gene call is untestable without DNA. This CDR3 contains 14 residues. Germline CDR1 and CDR2: SGHKS and YYEKEE (reference sequence).

This CDR3 is CASSPTSGGPGEQFF. The rearrangement uses TRBV12-3 or TRBV12-4 and TRBJ2-1; TCRdb indicates TRBD2, and absent DNA this call remains unverified. The CDR3 is 15 residues long.

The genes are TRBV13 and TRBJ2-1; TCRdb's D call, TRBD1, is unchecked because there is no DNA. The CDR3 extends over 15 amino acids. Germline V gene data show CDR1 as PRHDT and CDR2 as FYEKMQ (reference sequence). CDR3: CASSRQKSSYNEQFF. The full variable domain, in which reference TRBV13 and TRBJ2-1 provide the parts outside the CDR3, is AAGVIQSPRHLIKEKRETATLKCYPIPRHDTVYWYQQGPGQDPQFLISFYEKMQSDKGSIPDRFSAQQFSDYHSELNMSSLELGDSALYFCASSRQKSSYNEQFFGPGTRLTVL.

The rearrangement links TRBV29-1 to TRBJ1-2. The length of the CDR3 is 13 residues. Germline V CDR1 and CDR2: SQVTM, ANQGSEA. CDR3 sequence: CSAIRHDNYGYTF.

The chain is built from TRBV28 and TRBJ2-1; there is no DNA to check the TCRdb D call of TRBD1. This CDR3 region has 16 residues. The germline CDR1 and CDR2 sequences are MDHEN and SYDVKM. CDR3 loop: CASSLFQGNYFHEQFF.

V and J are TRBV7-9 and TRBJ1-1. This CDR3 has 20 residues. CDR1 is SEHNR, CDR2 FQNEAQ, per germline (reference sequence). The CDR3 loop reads CASSYPPELGLELLNTEAFF.

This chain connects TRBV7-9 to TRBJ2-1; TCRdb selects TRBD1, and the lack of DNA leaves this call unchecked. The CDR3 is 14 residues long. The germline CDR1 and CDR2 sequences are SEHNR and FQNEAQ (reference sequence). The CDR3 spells CANKAREDWNEQFF.

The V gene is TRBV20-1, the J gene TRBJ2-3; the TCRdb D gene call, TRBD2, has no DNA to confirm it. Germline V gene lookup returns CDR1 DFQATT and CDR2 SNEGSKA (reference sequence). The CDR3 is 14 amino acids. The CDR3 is CSVPTLAATDTQYF.

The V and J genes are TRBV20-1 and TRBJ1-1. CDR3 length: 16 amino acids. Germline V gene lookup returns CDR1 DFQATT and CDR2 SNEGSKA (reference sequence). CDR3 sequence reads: CSARDAISNFDTEAFF.

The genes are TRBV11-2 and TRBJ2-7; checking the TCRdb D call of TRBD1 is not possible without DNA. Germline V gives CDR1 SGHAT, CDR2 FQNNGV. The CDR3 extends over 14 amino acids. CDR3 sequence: CASSAPGFLYEQYF.